Given below is one T cell receptor beta chain in context. The target antigen is unknown. CDR3 length: 16 amino acids. V shed 7 bases, J shed 1 base, and the junction held 8 bases outside the gene matches. From germline, CDR1 is MNHNY and CDR2 SVGAGI (reference sequence). This entry comes from a study of OX40 agonist ivuxolimab in advanced cancers. Study-level results: Expanded clones tended on average to be more numerous among CD8+ T cells than CD4+.

Sequenced by immunoSEQ multiplex PCR; TCRdb stores in-frame clones only, minus some. The sample holds 45,000 to 65,000 clones, approximately 80% seen once. This chain uses TRBV6-6 with TRBJ2-2, with 8 bases lining up with TRBD1. The sequencing here drew on CD4+ or CD8+ T cells sorted from blood, taken in a trial of the OX40 agonist ivuxolimab. This TCR was sampled from an adult with an advanced solid tumor such as melanoma, head and neck, liver or kidney cancer. The CDR3 DNA reads as TGTGCCAGCAACCTACAGGGGGTGAGGAACACCGGGGAGCTGTTTTTT. Residues: CASNLQGVRNTGELFF.